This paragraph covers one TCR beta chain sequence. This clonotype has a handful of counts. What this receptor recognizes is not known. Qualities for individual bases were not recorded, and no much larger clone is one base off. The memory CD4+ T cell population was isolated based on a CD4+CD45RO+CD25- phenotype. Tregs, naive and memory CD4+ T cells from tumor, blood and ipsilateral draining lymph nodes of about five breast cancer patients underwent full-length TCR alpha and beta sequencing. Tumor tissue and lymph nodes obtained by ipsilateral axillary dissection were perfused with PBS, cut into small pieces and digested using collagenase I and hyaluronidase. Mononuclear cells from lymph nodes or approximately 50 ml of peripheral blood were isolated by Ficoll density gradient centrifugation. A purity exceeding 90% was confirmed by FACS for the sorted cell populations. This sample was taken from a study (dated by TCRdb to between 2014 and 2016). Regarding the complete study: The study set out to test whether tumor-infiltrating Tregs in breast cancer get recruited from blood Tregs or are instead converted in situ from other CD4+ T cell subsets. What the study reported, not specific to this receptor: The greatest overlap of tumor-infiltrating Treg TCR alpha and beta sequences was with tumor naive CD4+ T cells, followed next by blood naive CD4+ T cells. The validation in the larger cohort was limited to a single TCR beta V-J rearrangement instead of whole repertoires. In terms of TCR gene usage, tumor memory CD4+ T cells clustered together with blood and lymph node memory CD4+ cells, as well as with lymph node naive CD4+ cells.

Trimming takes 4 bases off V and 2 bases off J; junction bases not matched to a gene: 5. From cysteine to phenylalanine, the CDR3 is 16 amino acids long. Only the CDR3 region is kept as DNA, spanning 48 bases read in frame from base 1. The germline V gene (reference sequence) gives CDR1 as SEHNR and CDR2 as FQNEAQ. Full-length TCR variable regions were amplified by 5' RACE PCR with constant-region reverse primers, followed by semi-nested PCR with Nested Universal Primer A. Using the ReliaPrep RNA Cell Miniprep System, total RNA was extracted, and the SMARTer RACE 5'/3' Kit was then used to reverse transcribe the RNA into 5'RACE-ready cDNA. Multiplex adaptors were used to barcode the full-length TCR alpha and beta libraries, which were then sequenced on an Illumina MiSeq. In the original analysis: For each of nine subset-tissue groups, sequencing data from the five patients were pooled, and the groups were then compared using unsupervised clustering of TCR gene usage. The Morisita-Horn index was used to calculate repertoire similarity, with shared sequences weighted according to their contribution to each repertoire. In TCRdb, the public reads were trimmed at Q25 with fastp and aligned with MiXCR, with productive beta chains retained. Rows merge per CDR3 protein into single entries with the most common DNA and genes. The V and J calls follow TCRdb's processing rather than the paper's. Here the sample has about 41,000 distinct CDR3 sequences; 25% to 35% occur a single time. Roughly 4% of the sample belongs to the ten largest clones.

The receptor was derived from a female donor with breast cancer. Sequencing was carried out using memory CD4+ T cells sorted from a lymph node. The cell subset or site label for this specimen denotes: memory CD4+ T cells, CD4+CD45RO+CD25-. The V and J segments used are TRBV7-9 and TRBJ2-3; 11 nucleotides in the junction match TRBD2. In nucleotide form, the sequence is TGTGCCAGCAGCTCCGGGACTAGCGGCAACACAGATACGCAGTATTTT. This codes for CASSSGTSGNTDTQYF.